Presented here are 27 T cell receptor beta chains from one specimen sequenced in a study of shared clonotypes between healthy human individuals. Using immunoSEQ multiplex PCR, the repertoire was profiled, and TCRdb retains in-frame clones only, with some absent. The table lists under 1,100,000 clones, more than 65% of them singletons. The sample taken for sequencing was memory CD4+ T cells sorted from blood. Subset defined: CD45RA-negative fraction. The receptors stem from a man younger than 35 in good health.

The chain joins TRBV7-4 to TRBJ2-5, with 7 bases that match TRBD1. CDR1 and CDR2 (germline): SGHVT, SQSDAQ. The ends lost 8 bases at V and 5 bases at J; junction bases unmatched: 17. This CDR3 comprises 16 residues. CDR3 sequence: CASLYRGTVQRETQYF. The CDR3, as DNA: TGTGCCAGCCTTTACCGAGGGACAGTACAGAGGGAGACCCAGTACTTC.

The rearrangement links TRBV7-9 to TRBJ1-5; TRBD1 matches 8 bases. The CDR3 has 14 amino acids. Germline-derived CDR1 and CDR2 are SEHNR and FQNEAQ (reference sequence). V shed 1 base and J 8 bases; nucleotides not matched to a gene: 4. CDR3 in DNA: TGTGCCAGCAGCTTAGGTCAGGGGGCTAAGCCCCAGCATTTT. Translating it yields CASSLGQGAKPQHF.

The V call is TRBV2, the J call TRBJ1-5; 9 positions agree with TRBD1. Germline CDR1 SNHLY, CDR2 FYNNEI. The J segment lost 7 bases and the V segment lost 4 bases, leaving 5 bases of the junction unmatched. This CDR3 spans 14 amino acids. The CDR3 reads CASSGTGARQPQHF. DNA for the CDR3: TGTGCCAGCAGTGGGACAGGGGCGAGGCAGCCCCAGCATTTT.

The V call is TRBV7-2, the J call TRBJ1-1; the D is unclear. The CDR3 runs 14 residues. CDR1 is SGHTA, CDR2 FQGNSA, per germline. V lost 3 bases, J lost 0 bases, and 8 bases lay in between. Here the CDR3 reads CASSFRRMNTEAFF. In DNA form, the CDR3 reads TGTGCCAGCAGCTTCAGGCGAATGAACACTGAAGCTTTCTTT.

At least ten counts were recorded for this clone. The gene calls are TRBV11-1 and TRBJ2-3; 8 nucleotides line up with TRBD1. The V segment lost 4 bases and the J segment 0 bases; nucleotides outside the gene matches: 3. The CDR3 is made up of 15 amino acids. Germline CDR1 is SGHAT and CDR2 is FQDESV (reference sequence). CDR3 bases: TGTGCCAGCAGCTCTACAGGGGGTAGCACAGATACGCAGTATTTT. Encoded protein: CASSSTGGSTDTQYF.

The gene calls are TRBV18 and TRBJ2-7; D possibly matches TRBD1 or TRBD2 (5 bases each). CDR3 length equals 15 residues. Germline V lookup: CDR1 KGHSH, CDR2 LQKENI. The germline V and J ends were trimmed by 6 bases and 10 bases, with 25 bases remaining between them. In DNA form, the CDR3 reads TGTGCCAGCTCGGGCGCAACCGGGACCCAAAAAGACCAGTACTTC. Its protein is CASSGATGTQKDQYF.

This sequence joins TRBV11-3 and TRBJ2-7; unclear D gene. V shed 2 bases and J shed 3 bases, with 8 bases lying between them. The CDR3 is made up of 13 amino acids. CDR1 is SGHNT and CDR2 is YENEEA in the germline V gene. CDR3: CASSLIDGYEQYF. The CDR3 region has the DNA TGTGCCAGCAGCTTAATAGACGGCTACGAGCAGTACTTC. Together with reference TRBV11-3 and TRBJ2-7, the CDR3 gives the full variable domain: EAGVVQSPRYKIIEKKQPVAFWCNPISGHNTLYWYLQNLGQGPELLIRYENEEAVDDSQLPKDRFSAERLKGVDSTLKIQPAELGDSAVYLCASSLIDGYEQYFGPGTRLTVT.

The chain combines TRBV7-9 with TRBJ1-2; 7 bases match TRBD1. Germline V CDR1 and CDR2: SEHNR, FQNEAQ (reference sequence). The length of the CDR3 is 14 residues. V lost 1 base to trimming and J lost 8 bases; unmatched junction nucleotides: 7. Here the CDR3 reads CASSLGGQPQGYTF. As DNA, the CDR3 is TGTGCCAGCAGCTTAGGGGGACAGCCCCAGGGCTACACCTTC.

The chain employs TRBV18 and TRBJ2-1; 11 bases align to TRBD2. Trimming at V came to 6 bases and at J to 9 bases, leaving 10 bases not matched to a gene. The CDR3 length is 15 residues. The germline V gene encodes CDR1 KGHSH and CDR2 LQKENI. The CDR3 is CASSALAGGHGEQFF. CDR3 in DNA: TGTGCCAGCTCGGCTCTAGCGGGGGGACACGGTGAGCAGTTCTTC.

As to this clone: A far larger clone is off by one base, so a read error is likely. In the same sample, other DNA sequences code for this CDR3. The chain recombines TRBV18 with TRBJ2-2; perhaps TRBD1 as D (5 bases). CDR3 length: 14 residues. Germline lookup yields CDR1 KGHSH and CDR2 LQKENI. V was trimmed by 4 bases and J by 1 base, leaving 7 bases between them. DNA of the CDR3: TGTGCCAGCTCACTAGGACAGAACACCGGGGAGCTGTTTTTT. This encodes CASSLGQNTGELFF.

This clone was counted between two and nine times. This chain links TRBV2 with TRBJ2-4; no firm D call. This CDR3 has 14 amino acids. CDR1 and CDR2 from the germline V gene are SNHLY and FYNNEI. Trimming stripped 4 bases from V and 3 bases from J, with 10 bases between. CDR3 nucleotide sequence: TGTGCCAGCAGTGGTCGCTTCGGCAAAAACATTCAGTACTTC. Translated, it gives CASSGRFGKNIQYF.

This clone was observed a handful of times. The genes are TRBV5-1 and TRBJ1-1; 9 bases align to TRBD1. The V gene end was trimmed by 0 bases and the J gene end by 4 bases; junction bases not matched to a gene: 4. Per germline, CDR1 SGHRS and CDR2 YFSETQ. The CDR3 consists of 15 residues. The CDR3 DNA reads as TGCGCCAGCAGCTTGGAGACAGGGGGGAGCACTGAAGCTTTCTTT. It specifies CASSLETGGSTEAFF.

The V and J genes are TRBV30 and TRBJ2-7, with 9 bases matching TRBD2. CDR3 length: 14 amino acids. Germline V gene lookup returns CDR1 GTSNPN and CDR2 SVGIG (reference sequence). The trim removed 3 bases at V and 8 bases at J, leaving 11 bases unmatched. The CDR3 sequence is CAWRFSGRPGQQYF. In DNA form, the CDR3 reads TGTGCCTGGAGATTCAGCGGGAGGCCCGGCCAGCAGTACTTC.

V and J are TRBV30 and TRBJ1-5; no definite D call. Trimming removed 8 bases from V and 5 bases from J, with 19 bases in between. This CDR3 is built from 14 residues. Germline V gives CDR1 GTSNPN, CDR2 SVGIG (reference sequence). CDR3 DNA sequence: TGTGCCCACCTCCTGGCCAGTGAAGATCAGCCCCAGCATTTT. This gives the protein CAHLLASEDQPQHF.

V gene TRBV19 combines with J gene TRBJ2-7; TRBD1 is a possible D gene (5 bases). The CDR3 loop spans 16 amino acids. CDR1 and CDR2 from the germline V gene are LNHDA and SQIVND (reference sequence). Deletions cut 5 bases from V and 5 bases from J, with 22 bases between. The CDR3: CASSAPAGKMGNEQYF. The CDR3 bases are TGTGCCAGTAGTGCACCCGCAGGGAAGATGGGGAACGAGCAGTACTTC. The entire variable domain, with the rest obtained from reference TRBV19 and TRBJ2-7, is as follows: DGGITQSPKYLFRKEGQNVTLSCEQNLNHDAMYWYRQDPGQGLRLIYYSQIVNDFQKGDIAEGYSVSREKKESFPLTVTSAQKNPTAFYLCASSAPAGKMGNEQYFGPGTRLTVT.

V gene TRBV6-1 combines with J gene TRBJ2-5, with D possibly matching TRBD2 (7 bases). Germline lookup yields CDR1 MNHNS and CDR2 SASEGT. Trimming removed 3 bases at V and 5 bases at J, with 13 bases between. This CDR3 region has 14 residues. CDR3 protein: CASSDGWGGETQYF. The CDR3, as DNA: TGTGCCAGCAGTGATGGTTGGGGGGGCGAGACCCAGTACTTC.

The chain is built from TRBV5-5 and TRBJ2-5; tentatively, D is TRBD1 (5 bases). The CDR3 runs 14 residues. V dropped 3 bases and J dropped 2 bases, with 11 bases sitting between them. Germline V gene data show CDR1 as SGHKS and CDR2 as YYEKEE (reference sequence). The CDR3 loop reads CASSSPRAQETQYF. The CDR3 DNA follows: TGTGCCAGCAGCTCCCCCAGGGCGCAAGAGACCCAGTACTTC.

This clone was recorded once. V and J are TRBV19 and TRBJ1-1, with a tentative D call TRBD1 (5 bases). V was clipped by 6 bases and J by 3 bases, with 14 bases between them. CDR3 length: 14 amino acids. Germline CDR1 reads LNHDA; CDR2 reads SQIVND (reference sequence). CDR3 residues: CASSPGWYDTEAFF. In nucleotides, the CDR3 is TGTGCCAGTAGCCCAGGGTGGTACGACACTGAAGCTTTCTTT.

The chain uses TRBV15 and TRBJ2-7; D ambiguous. With 0 bases removed from V and 2 bases from J, the gap between germline ends came to 8 bases. This CDR3 is 14 amino acids long. CDR1 and CDR2 from the germline V gene are LNHNV and YYDKDF (reference sequence). The CDR3 region has the DNA TGTGCCACCAGCAGAGAGTTCCTCACCTACGAGCAGTACTTC. Protein sequence: CATSREFLTYEQYF.

V usage is TRBV27 and J usage is TRBJ2-1; the match to TRBD2 covers 14 bases. Germline V gives CDR1 MNHEY, CDR2 SMNVEV (reference sequence). The CDR3 covers 18 residues. After removal of 6 bases from V and 10 bases from J, the junction contained 17 bases not matched to a gene. This CDR3 reads CASSRSGGVGTSGREQFF. CDR3 DNA: TGTGCCAGCAGCCGATCGGGCGGGGTGGGGACTAGCGGGAGAGAGCAGTTCTTC.

This clone was counted between two and nine times. The chain links TRBV5-4 to TRBJ2-5; TRBD1 matches at 9 bases. The CDR3 is 16 amino acids. CDR1 is SGHNT and CDR2 is YYREEE in the germline V gene (reference sequence). V lost 0 bases, J lost 1 base, and 4 bases stayed unmatched. The CDR3 bases are TGTGCCAGCAGCTTGGTTACAGGGGGCTTCCAAGAGACCCAGTACTTC. Translated: CASSLVTGGFQETQYF.

The chain joins TRBV11-1 to TRBJ2-7; D is possibly TRBD1 (5 bases). The CDR3 runs 14 residues. The germline V gene has CDR1 SGHAT and CDR2 FQDESV (reference sequence). Trimming pared 5 bases from V and 1 base from J, leaving 12 bases between. The CDR3 is CASSPTRQSYEQYF. The CDR3, as DNA: TGTGCCAGCAGCCCCACCCGACAGTCCTACGAGCAGTACTTC.

In DNA, the CDR3 is TGTGCCAGCAGCGTAGAACCTGGGAGGGGTCAGACCCAGTACTTC. This codes for CASSVEPGRGQTQYF. This chain uses TRBV9 with TRBJ2-5; 7 positions match TRBD2. Germline CDR1 reads SGDLS; CDR2 reads YYNGEE. Trimming took 0 bases from V and 6 from J; bases not matched to a gene: 8. The CDR3 runs to 15 residues.

The rearrangement uses TRBV5-6 and TRBJ1-1; 7 bases are shared with TRBD1. Unmatched junction bases numbered 15, after V lost 0 bases and J lost 7 bases. The CDR3 covers 17 residues. Germline V lookup: CDR1 SGHDT, CDR2 YYEEEE. The CDR3 reads CASSLVGIGAGTDEAFF. The CDR3 bases are TGTGCCAGCAGCTTGGTGGGGATAGGGGCCGGGACAGATGAAGCTTTCTTT.

This clone occurred a few times. The V and J genes are TRBV6-5 and TRBJ2-7; 7 bases align to TRBD2. CDR3 length: 14 residues. V shed 5 bases and J 3 bases; nucleotides not matched to a gene: 7. Per the germline V gene, CDR1 is MNHEY and CDR2 is SVGAGI. CDR3 amino acids: CASSPMWGGYEQYF. CDR3 sequence (DNA): TGTGCCAGCAGTCCAATGTGGGGGGGCTACGAGCAGTACTTC.

The gene calls are TRBV2 and TRBJ2-7; the match to TRBD2 covers 14 bases. Germline CDR1 and CDR2: SNHLY and FYNNEI. V was clipped by 4 bases and J by 11 bases; unmatched bases: 10. CDR3 size: 15 residues. CDR3 amino acids: CASSGQGLAGASEYF. The CDR3 DNA reads TGTGCCAGCAGTGGGCAGGGACTAGCGGGGGCCTCGGAGTACTTC.

The V call is TRBV6-6, the J call TRBJ2-1, with 13 bases lining up with TRBD2. Germline trimming cut 4 bases from V and 10 bases from J; bases unmatched to any gene: 1. Looked up from germline, CDR1 is MNHNY and CDR2 is SVGAGI (reference sequence). This CDR3 contains 13 residues. CDR3 loop: CASSSGLAGEQFF. The CDR3 DNA reads TGTGCCAGCAGTTCGGGACTAGCGGGAGAGCAGTTCTTC.